This T cell receptor beta chain was profiled in a study of human T cells and chemical hapten exposure. The wider study: Per-sample variation in TCR yield stemmed mainly from small pooled library volume differences.

The table lists this clonotype with many counts. Blood, whole and unfractionated, served as the source for total RNA extraction. TCRdb reprocessed the 5' RACE reads via MiXCR and lists one record per CDR3 protein. The sample consists of 130,000 or so distinct CDR3 sequences, 4.1% of them appearing once. The germline gives CDR1 SGHTA, CDR2 FQGNSA. Trimming took off 0 bases at V and 0 bases at J, with 12 bases between the two ends. This CDR3 contains 18 residues. V usage is TRBV7-2 and J usage is TRBJ2-6, with a tentative D call TRBD2 (5 bases). The source of this sequence is a female donor in good health. The CDR3 loop reads CASSLAFLGSSGANVLTF. Written as DNA, the CDR3 is TGTGCCAGCAGCTTAGCGTTTCTTGGGAGCTCTGGGGCCAACGTCCTGACTTTC.